This T cell receptor beta chain was profiled in a study of CD8 T cells in Susac syndrome. A quantity of roughly 0.5 to 1 ug RNA underwent reverse transcription using random hexamers. By means of immunoSEQ multiplex PCR, TCR beta CDR3 spanning 54 Vbeta and 13 Jbeta underwent amplification. Via MiXCR, TCRdb re-called the immunoSEQ multiplex PCR reads, giving one row per CDR3 protein. The sample carries hundreds of thousands of distinct CDR3 sequences, more than 85% recorded once. CDR1 and CDR2 (germline): SGHAT, FQNNGV. The CDR3 sequence is 13 residues long. Control patients had untreated stable or active relapsing-remitting multiple sclerosis by revised McDonald criteria. While CD8+ and CD4+ T cells were isolated negatively, TEMRA cells were enriched by FACS. Only a few counts were recorded for this clonotype. Germline is not matched at one junction end, which may reflect a read error.

The gene calls are TRBV11-2 and TRBJ2-7; D is uncertain. The sample comprised CD8+ T cells from PBMCs. The receptor comes from a human donor with multiple sclerosis. CDR3 in DNA: TGTGCCAGCAGTTTAGCCAGCTCCTACGAGCAGTACTTC. Translation gives CASSLASSYEQYF.